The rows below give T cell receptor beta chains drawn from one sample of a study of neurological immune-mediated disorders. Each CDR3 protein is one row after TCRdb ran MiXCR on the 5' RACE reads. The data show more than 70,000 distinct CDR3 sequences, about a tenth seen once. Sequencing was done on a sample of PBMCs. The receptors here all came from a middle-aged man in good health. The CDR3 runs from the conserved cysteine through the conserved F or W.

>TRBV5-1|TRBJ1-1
CASSLGDGSSSEAFF
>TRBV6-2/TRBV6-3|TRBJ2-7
CASSPGGGDEQYF
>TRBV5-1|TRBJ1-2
CASSLAPGQFYGYTF
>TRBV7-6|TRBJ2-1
CASSLEARLYNEQFF
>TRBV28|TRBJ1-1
CASRTAGWNTEAFF
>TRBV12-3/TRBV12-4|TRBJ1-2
CASSETGFNYGYTF
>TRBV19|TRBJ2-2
CASRTTGAGTGELFF
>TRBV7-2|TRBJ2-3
CASSFRRGGGDTQYF
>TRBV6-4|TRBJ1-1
CASRRDSMNTEAFF
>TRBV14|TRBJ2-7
CASSQAMLGEHYF
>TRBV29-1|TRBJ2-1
CSVTQGGSYNEQFF
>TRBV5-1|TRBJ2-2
CASSLWTGEPLFF
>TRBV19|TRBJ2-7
CASSTLGGTYEQYF
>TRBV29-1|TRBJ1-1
CSVGWDTEAFF
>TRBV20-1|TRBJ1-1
CSVRLLGNTEAFF
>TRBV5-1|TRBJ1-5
CASPGVDQPQHF
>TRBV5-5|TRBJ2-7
CASSLDDRRASYEQYF
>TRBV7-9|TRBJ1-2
CASSSTLGEGYTF
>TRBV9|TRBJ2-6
CASSYSTSGANVLTF
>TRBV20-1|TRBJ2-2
CSGRENTGELFF